The text below deals with one TCR beta chain. As yet, its antigen is unknown. This specimen comes from a study of OX40 agonist ivuxolimab in advanced cancers. The table came from immunoSEQ multiplex PCR; TCRdb's copy has only in-frame clones and leaves some out. This sample carries 90,000 to 130,000 clones, roughly nine tenths of them seen once, and the ten largest clones take 0.27%. General study results and limits: In CD8+ T cells, expanded clones were on average more numerous than in CD4+. Among the nonresponders, some also had low normalized T-cell clonal expansion.

This clonotype was obtained from an adult with an advanced solid tumor such as melanoma, head and neck, liver or kidney cancer. The material was CD4+ or CD8+ T cells sorted from blood, obtained in a trial of the OX40 agonist ivuxolimab.

This chain's CDR3 is CASSTQYTDTQYF. The CDR3 region has the DNA TGTGCCAGTAGTACACAGTACACAGATACGCAGTATTTT. The rearrangement links TRBV19 to TRBJ2-3; unclear D gene. The germline gives CDR1 LNHDA, CDR2 SQIVND (reference sequence). V gave up 4 bases and J gave up 2 bases, with 7 bases separating them. The CDR3 extends over 13 amino acids.